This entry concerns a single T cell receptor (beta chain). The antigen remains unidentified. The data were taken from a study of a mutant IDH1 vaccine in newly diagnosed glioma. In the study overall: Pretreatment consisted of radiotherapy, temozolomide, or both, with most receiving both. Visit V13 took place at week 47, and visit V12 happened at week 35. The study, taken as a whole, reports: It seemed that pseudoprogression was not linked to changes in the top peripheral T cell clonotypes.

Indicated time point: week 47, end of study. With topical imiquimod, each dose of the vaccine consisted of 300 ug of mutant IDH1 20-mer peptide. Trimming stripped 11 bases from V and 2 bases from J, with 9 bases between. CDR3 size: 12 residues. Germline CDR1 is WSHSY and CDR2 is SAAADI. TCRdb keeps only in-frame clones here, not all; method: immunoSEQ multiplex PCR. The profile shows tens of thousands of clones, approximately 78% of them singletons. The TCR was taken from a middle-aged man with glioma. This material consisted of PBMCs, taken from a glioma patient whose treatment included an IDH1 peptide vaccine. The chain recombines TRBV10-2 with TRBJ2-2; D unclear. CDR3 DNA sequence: TGCGCCGACGACGGAAACACCGGGGAGCTGTTTTTT. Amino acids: CADDGNTGELFF.